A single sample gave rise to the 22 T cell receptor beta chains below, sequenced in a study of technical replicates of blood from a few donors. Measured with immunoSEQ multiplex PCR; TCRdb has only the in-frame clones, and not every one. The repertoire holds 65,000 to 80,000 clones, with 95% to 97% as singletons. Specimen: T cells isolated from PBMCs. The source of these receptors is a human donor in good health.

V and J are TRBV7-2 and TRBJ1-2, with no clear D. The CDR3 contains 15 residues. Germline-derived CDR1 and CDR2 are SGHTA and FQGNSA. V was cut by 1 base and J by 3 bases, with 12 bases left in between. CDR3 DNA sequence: TGTGCCAGCAGCTTAGGGCCCGGGGAGGACTATGGCTACACCTTC. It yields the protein CASSLGPGEDYGYTF.

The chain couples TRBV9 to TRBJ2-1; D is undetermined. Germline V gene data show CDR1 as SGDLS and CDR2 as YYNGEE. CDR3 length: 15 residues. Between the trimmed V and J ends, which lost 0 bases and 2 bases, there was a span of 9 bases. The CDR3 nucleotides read TGTGCCAGCAGCGTAGACGCGCCGACCTACAATGAGCAGTTCTTC. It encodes CASSVDAPTYNEQFF. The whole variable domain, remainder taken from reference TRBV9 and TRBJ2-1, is DSGVTQTPKHLITATGQRVTLRCSPRSGDLSVYWYQQSLDQGLQFLIQYYNGEERAKGNILERFSAQQFPDLHSELNLSSLELGDSALYFCASSVDAPTYNEQFFGPGTRLTVL.

The CDR3 DNA sequence: TGTGCCAGCAGTGATGCGGGTTACCAAGGAAAACTGTTTTTT. Protein sequence: CASSDAGYQGKLFF. The J gene is TRBJ1-4, the V gene TRBV2; D is ambiguous. V lost 3 bases and J lost 10, with 15 bases in between. The CDR3 has 14 amino acids. The V gene's germline CDR1 is SNHLY and CDR2 FYNNEI.

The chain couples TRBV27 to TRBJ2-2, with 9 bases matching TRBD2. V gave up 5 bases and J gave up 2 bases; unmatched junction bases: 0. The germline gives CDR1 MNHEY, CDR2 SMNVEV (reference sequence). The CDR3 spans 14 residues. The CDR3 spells CASSLAGNTGELFF. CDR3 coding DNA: TGTGCCAGCAGTCTAGCGGGAAACACCGGGGAGCTGTTTTTT.

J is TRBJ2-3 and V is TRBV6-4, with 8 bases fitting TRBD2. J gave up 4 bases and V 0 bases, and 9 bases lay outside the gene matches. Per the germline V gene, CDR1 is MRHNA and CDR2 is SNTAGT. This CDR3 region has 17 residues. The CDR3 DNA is TGTGCCAGCAGTGACTCAACTAGCGGAGGGGGGTCAGATACGCAGTATTTT. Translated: CASSDSTSGGGSDTQYF.

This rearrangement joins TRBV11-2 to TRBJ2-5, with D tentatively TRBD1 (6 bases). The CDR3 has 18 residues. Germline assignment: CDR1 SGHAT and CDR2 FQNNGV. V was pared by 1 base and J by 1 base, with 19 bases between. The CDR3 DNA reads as TGTGCCAGCAGCTTAGTGTCTCACAGGGATGGGCCCCAAGAGACCCAGTACTTC. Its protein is CASSLVSHRDGPQETQYF. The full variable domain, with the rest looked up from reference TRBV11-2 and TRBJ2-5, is EAGVAQSPRYKIIEKRQSVAFWCNPISGHATLYWYQQILGQGPKLLIQFQNNGVVDDSQLPKDRFSAERLKGVDSTLKIQPAKLEDSAVYLCASSLVSHRDGPQETQYFGPGTRLLVL.

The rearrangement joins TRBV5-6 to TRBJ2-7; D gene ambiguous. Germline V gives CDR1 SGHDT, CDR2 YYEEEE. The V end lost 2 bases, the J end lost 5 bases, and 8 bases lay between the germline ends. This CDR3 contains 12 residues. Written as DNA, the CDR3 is TGTGCCAGCAGCTTCATACGGGACGAGCAGTACTTC. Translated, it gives CASSFIRDEQYF.

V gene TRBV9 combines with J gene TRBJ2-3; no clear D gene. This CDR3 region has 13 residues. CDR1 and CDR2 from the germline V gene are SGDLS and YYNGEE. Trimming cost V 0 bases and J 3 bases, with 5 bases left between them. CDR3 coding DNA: TGTGCCAGCAGCGTAGGTCAGACAGATACGCAGTATTTT. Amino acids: CASSVGQTDTQYF.

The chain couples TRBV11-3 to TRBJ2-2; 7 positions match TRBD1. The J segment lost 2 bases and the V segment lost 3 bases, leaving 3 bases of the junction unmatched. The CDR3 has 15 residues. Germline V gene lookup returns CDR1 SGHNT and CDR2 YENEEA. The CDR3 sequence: CASSFRQGNTGELFF. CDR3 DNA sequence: TGTGCCAGCAGCTTCCGACAGGGAAACACCGGGGAGCTGTTTTTT.

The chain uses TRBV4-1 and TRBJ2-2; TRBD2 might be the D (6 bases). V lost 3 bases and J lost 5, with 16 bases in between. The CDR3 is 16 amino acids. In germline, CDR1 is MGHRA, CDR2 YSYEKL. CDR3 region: CASSQSVGAGTGELFF. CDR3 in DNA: TGCGCCAGCAGCCAGTCGGTCGGGGCGGGGACCGGGGAGCTGTTTTTT.

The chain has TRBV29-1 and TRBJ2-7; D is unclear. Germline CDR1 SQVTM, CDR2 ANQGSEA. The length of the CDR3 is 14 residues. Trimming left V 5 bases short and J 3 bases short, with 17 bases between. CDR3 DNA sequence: TGCAGCGTTTTAGGTCAGGCACGGTTCTACGAGCAGTACTTC. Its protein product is CSVLGQARFYEQYF.

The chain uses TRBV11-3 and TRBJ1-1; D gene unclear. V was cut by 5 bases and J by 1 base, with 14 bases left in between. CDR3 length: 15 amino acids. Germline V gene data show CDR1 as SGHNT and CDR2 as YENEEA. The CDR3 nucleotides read TGTGCCAGCAGCCCCCTTCGAAGCACGAACACTGAAGCTTTCTTT. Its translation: CASSPLRSTNTEAFF.

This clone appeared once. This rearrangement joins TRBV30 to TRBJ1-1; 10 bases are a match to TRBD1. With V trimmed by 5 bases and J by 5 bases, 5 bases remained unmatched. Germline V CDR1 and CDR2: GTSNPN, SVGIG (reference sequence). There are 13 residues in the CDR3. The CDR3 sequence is CAWGDRGWTEAFF. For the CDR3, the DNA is TGTGCCTGGGGGGACAGGGGATGGACTGAAGCTTTCTTT.

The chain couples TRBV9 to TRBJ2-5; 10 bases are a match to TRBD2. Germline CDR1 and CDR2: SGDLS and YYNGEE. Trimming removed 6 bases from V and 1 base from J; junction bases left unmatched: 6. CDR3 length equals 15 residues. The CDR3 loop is CASNSGTSVQETQYF. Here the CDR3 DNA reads TGTGCCAGCAACTCCGGGACTAGCGTCCAAGAGACCCAGTACTTC. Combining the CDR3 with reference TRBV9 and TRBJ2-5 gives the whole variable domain DSGVTQTPKHLITATGQRVTLRCSPRSGDLSVYWYQQSLDQGLQFLIQYYNGEERAKGNILERFSAQQFPDLHSELNLSSLELGDSALYFCASNSGTSVQETQYFGPGTRLLVL.

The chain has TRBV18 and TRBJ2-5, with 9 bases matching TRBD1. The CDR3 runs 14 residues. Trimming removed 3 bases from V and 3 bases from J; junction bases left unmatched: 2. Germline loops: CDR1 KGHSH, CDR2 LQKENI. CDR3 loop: CASSPRTGEETQYF. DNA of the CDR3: TGTGCCAGCTCACCTAGGACAGGGGAAGAGACCCAGTACTTC.

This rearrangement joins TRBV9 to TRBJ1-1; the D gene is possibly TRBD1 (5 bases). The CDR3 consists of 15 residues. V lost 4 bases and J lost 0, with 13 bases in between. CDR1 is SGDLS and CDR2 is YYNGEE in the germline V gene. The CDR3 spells CASSSLTDMNTEAFF. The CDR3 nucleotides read TGTGCCAGCAGCTCACTGACGGACATGAACACTGAAGCTTTCTTT.

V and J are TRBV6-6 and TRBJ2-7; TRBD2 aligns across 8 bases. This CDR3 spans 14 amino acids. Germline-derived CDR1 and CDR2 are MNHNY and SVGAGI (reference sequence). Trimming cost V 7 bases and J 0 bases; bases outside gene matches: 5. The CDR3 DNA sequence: TGTGCCAGCAAGGGGCGGGAGGCCTCCTACGAGCAGTACTTC. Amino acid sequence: CASKGREASYEQYF.

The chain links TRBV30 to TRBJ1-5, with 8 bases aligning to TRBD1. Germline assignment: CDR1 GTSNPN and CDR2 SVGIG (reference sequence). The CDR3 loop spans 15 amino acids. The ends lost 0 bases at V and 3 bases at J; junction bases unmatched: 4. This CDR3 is CAWSVLDRDNQPQHF. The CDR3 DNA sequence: TGTGCCTGGAGTGTATTGGACAGGGACAATCAGCCCCAGCATTTT.

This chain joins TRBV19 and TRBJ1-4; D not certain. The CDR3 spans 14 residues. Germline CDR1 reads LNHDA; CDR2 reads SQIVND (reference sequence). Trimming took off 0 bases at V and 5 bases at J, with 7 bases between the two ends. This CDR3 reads CASSIDGMNEKLFF. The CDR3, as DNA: TGTGCCAGTAGTATAGACGGGATGAATGAAAAACTGTTTTTT.

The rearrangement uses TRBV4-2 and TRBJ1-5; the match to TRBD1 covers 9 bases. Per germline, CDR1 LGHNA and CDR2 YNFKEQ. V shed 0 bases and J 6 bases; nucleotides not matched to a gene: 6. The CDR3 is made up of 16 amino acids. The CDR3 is CASSQDYRGQGQPQHF. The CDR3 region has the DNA TGTGCCAGCAGCCAAGATTACAGGGGGCAGGGTCAGCCCCAGCATTTT.

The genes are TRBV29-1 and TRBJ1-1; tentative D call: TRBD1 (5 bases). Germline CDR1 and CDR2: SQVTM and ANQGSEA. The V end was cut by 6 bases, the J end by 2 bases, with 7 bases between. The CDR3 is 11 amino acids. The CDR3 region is CSVDSNTEAFF. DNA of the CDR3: TGCAGCGTCGACAGTAACACTGAAGCTTTCTTT.

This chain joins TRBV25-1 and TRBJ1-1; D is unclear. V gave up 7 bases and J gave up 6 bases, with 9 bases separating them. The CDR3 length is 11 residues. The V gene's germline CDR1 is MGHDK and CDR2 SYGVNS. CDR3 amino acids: CASTLEAEAFF. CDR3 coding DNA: TGTGCCAGCACCTTAGAAGCTGAAGCTTTCTTT.